Below are 17 T cell receptor beta chains sequenced from a single sample in a study of T cells expressing NK-cell markers. Following a re-call of the 5' RACE reads, TCRdb has one entry per CDR3 protein and lacks DNA. Recorded for this sample: 150,000 or so distinct CDR3 sequences. Sample: blood T cells: a sorted CD56 or NKG2C T cell subset, CD4+ or CD8+ T cells, or bulk PBMC T cells (not recorded which). The receptors come from a woman between 18 and 70 years old in good health.

This chain joins TRBV9 and TRBJ1-2; lacking DNA, the TRBD1 call made by TCRdb goes unchecked. This CDR3 spans 16 amino acids. Germline V lookup: CDR1 SGDLS, CDR2 YYNGEE. The CDR3: CASRGDGGGKNYGYTF.

This chain uses TRBV11-3 with TRBJ2-1. The CDR3 consists of 13 residues. Germline V lookup: CDR1 SGHNT, CDR2 YENEEA. CDR3 in amino acids: CASSLGGSGKQFF.

The V gene is TRBV12-3 or TRBV12-4, the J gene TRBJ2-5; TCRdb selects TRBD2, and the lack of DNA leaves this call unchecked. The CDR3 consists of 13 residues. The CDR3 region is CASGRGGLETQYF.

The chain joins TRBV27 to TRBJ1-2; TCRdb gives TRBD1 as the D gene, but with no DNA this cannot be confirmed. CDR1 and CDR2 from the germline V gene are MNHEY and SMNVEV (reference sequence). The CDR3 extends over 14 amino acids. The CDR3 loop is CASSPDRGPDGYTF.

This chain joins TRBV5-1 and TRBJ2-3. Germline values: CDR1 SGHRS, CDR2 YFSETQ. The CDR3 length is 14 residues. CDR3 amino acids: CASSSGPFTDTQYF.

V and J are TRBV15 and TRBJ2-1; TCRdb names TRBD2, which stays unverified in the absence of DNA. Germline CDR1 reads LNHNV; CDR2 reads YYDKDF (reference sequence). The CDR3 runs 16 residues. The CDR3 is CATSTSGGGPISEQFF.

CDR3 in amino acids: CASSQERGSPLHF. This chain connects TRBV3-1 to TRBJ1-6; TCRdb's assignment of TRBD1 cannot be checked, as there is no DNA. The germline V gene has CDR1 LGHDT and CDR2 YNNKEL (reference sequence). The CDR3 runs 13 residues.

This sequence joins TRBV7-8 and TRBJ2-5; TCRdb indicates TRBD2, and absent DNA this call remains unverified. CDR3 length: 17 residues. Germline V CDR1 and CDR2: SGHVS, FQNEAQ. CDR3 region: CASSVVGGAWERETQYF.

CDR3 in amino acids: CASSLSVQPNTEAFF. The chain uses TRBV5-1 and TRBJ1-1. Looked up from germline, CDR1 is SGHRS and CDR2 is YFSETQ. This CDR3 contains 15 residues.

This CDR3 is CATSPQGTYEQYF. The chain couples TRBV15 to TRBJ2-7. Per the germline V gene, CDR1 is LNHNV and CDR2 is YYDKDF (reference sequence). The CDR3 covers 13 residues.

The chain combines TRBV5-6 with TRBJ1-1. Germline assignment: CDR1 SGHDT and CDR2 YYEEEE. There are 15 residues in the CDR3. CDR3 in amino acids: CASSLGGTGENKAFF.

The chain is built from TRBV25-1 and TRBJ1-1; TCRdb outputs TRBD1, but without DNA this stays unchecked. Germline values: CDR1 MGHDK, CDR2 SYGVNS. This CDR3 contains 16 residues. The CDR3 spells CASSESGTGIHTEAFF.

The chain combines TRBV7-2 with TRBJ1-2. The germline CDR1 and CDR2 sequences are SGHTA and FQGNSA. This CDR3 is built from 13 residues. CDR3 protein: CASSLNKNYGYTF.

The chain has TRBV12-3 or TRBV12-4 and TRBJ2-1; absent DNA, TCRdb's TRBD2 call cannot be checked. This CDR3 is 17 amino acids long. The CDR3: CASSLAPGTSVYNEQFF.

The V and J genes are TRBV9 and TRBJ2-2; the TCRdb D gene call, TRBD2, has no DNA to confirm it. Germline values: CDR1 SGDLS, CDR2 YYNGEE. This CDR3 has 16 residues. The CDR3: CASSLIAGGPTGELFF.

J is TRBJ2-3 and V is TRBV5-6; TCRdb calls TRBD2, which cannot be checked without DNA. Per the germline V gene, CDR1 is SGHDT and CDR2 is YYEEEE. This CDR3 contains 17 residues. CDR3: CASSLPPGLAITDTQYF.

The chain uses TRBV5-1 and TRBJ2-7; the D call from TCRdb, TRBD1, cannot be confirmed without DNA. CDR3 length equals 14 residues. Germline CDR1 is SGHRS and CDR2 is YFSETQ. CDR3 in amino acids: CASSLSEGSYEQYF.